Each of the 15 T cell receptor beta chains below was sequenced from the same sample in a study of OX40 agonist ivuxolimab in advanced cancers. Libraries were prepared by immunoSEQ multiplex PCR; TCRdb keeps only in-frame clonotypes and omits some of them. The sample has about 58,000 clones; 75% to 90% are singletons. The sample consisted of CD4+ or CD8+ T cells sorted from blood, taken in a trial of the OX40 agonist ivuxolimab. These receptors came from an adult with an advanced solid tumor such as melanoma, head and neck, liver or kidney cancer.

V is TRBV18 and J is TRBJ2-6, with 11 bases lining up with TRBD1. In germline, CDR1 is KGHSH, CDR2 LQKENI. The CDR3 spans 16 residues. V shed 5 bases and J 2 bases; nucleotides not matched to a gene: 2. In nucleotides, the CDR3 is TGTGCCAGCTCAGGACAGGGGGCCGCTGGGGCCAACGTCCTGACTTTC. Protein: CASSGQGAAGANVLTF.

The genes are TRBV19 and TRBJ1-3; D is undetermined. This CDR3 has 13 residues. Trimming removed 6 bases at V and 4 bases at J, with 10 bases between. Germline V CDR1 and CDR2: LNHDA, SQIVND (reference sequence). The CDR3 protein is CASRSDGGNTIYF. The CDR3 coding sequence is TGTGCCAGTAGATCCGACGGGGGAAACACCATATATTTT. The full variable domain, completed using reference TRBV19 and TRBJ1-3, is DGGITQSPKYLFRKEGQNVTLSCEQNLNHDAMYWYRQDPGQGLRLIYYSQIVNDFQKGDIAEGYSVSREKKESFPLTVTSAQKNPTAFYLCASRSDGGNTIYFGEGSWLTVV.

V is TRBV28 and J is TRBJ2-7, with 9 nucleotides matching TRBD1. This CDR3 has 14 amino acids. Germline V gives CDR1 MDHEN, CDR2 SYDVKM. J gave up 4 bases and V 3 bases, and 4 bases lay outside the gene matches. The CDR3 DNA follows: TGTGCCAGCAGTTTCTCACAGGGGGCTTACGAGCAGTACTTC. Its translation is CASSFSQGAYEQYF. Drawing the rest from reference TRBV28 and TRBJ2-7, the complete variable domain is DVKVTQSSRYLVKRTGEKVFLECVQDMDHENMFWYRQDPGLGLRLIYFSYDVKMKEKGDIPEGYSVSREKKERFSLILESASTNQTSMYLCASSFSQGAYEQYFGPGTRLTVT.

This clone has more than one count but fewer than ten. The DNA of the CDR3 is TGTGCCAGCAGCCCAGCGGCTTTCGGTGATACGCAGTATTTT. Its protein product is CASSPAAFGDTQYF. This chain joins TRBV11-2 and TRBJ2-3; D is perhaps TRBD2 (5 bases). The CDR3 spans 14 residues. V shed 5 bases and J shed 6 bases, with 15 bases lying between them. Germline V gene lookup returns CDR1 SGHAT and CDR2 FQNNGV.

With respect to this clone: An end of the junction does not agree with germline; a read error may underlie this. The gene calls are TRBV28 and TRBJ2-5; D not certain. The CDR3 consists of 12 residues. Germline CDR1 is MDHEN and CDR2 is SYDVKM. The CDR3 loop is CAGRPGQETQYF. CDR3 DNA: TGTGCCGGCAGACCAGGACAAGAGACCCAGTACTTC.

J is TRBJ2-7 and V is TRBV2; maybe TRBD2 (5 bases). The CDR3 is 11 amino acids. Trimming removed 9 bases at V and 9 bases at J, with 15 bases between. CDR1 is SNHLY and CDR2 is FYNNEI in the germline V gene. CDR3 sequence reads: CASTEEGRQYF. CDR3 coding DNA: TGTGCCAGTACTGAAGAGGGAAGGCAGTACTTC.

The chain links TRBV28 to TRBJ2-7, with 10 positions matching TRBD1. CDR1 and CDR2 (germline): MDHEN, SYDVKM. J was trimmed by 4 bases and V by 5 bases; bases with no gene match: 8. The CDR3 extends over 15 amino acids. Here the CDR3 DNA reads TGTGCCAGCAGTGAGGGATGGGACAGGGGTTACGAGCAGTACTTC. It specifies CASSEGWDRGYEQYF.

The chain couples TRBV6-5 to TRBJ2-1; 9 bases map to TRBD1. The CDR3 has 14 amino acids. Germline CDR1 reads MNHEY; CDR2 reads SVGAGI. V was pared by 4 bases and J by 6 bases, with 4 bases of the junction left unmatched. The CDR3 here is CASSLQGASNEQFF. In DNA form, the CDR3 reads TGTGCCAGCAGTTTACAGGGGGCTTCCAATGAGCAGTTCTTC.

The gene calls are TRBV7-3 and TRBJ2-2; TRBD1 is a possible D gene (5 bases). Per germline, CDR1 SGHTA and CDR2 FQGTGA. This CDR3 spans 13 amino acids. V was cut by 5 bases and J by 7 bases, with 11 bases left in between. The CDR3 sequence is CASSRQKDGELFF. CDR3 bases: TGTGCCAGCAGCCGACAGAAGGACGGGGAGCTGTTTTTT. Using reference TRBV7-3 and TRBJ2-2 for the parts outside the CDR3, the full variable domain is GAGVSQTPSNKVTEKGKYVELRCDPISGHTALYWYRQSLGQGPEFLIYFQGTGAADDSGLPNDRFFAVRPEGSVSTLKIQRTERGDSAVYLCASSRQKDGELFFGEGSRLTVL.

The V and J genes are TRBV5-4 and TRBJ2-7; 7 positions match TRBD1. CDR3 length: 16 residues. Germline values: CDR1 SGHNT, CDR2 YYREEE (reference sequence). V gave up 1 base and J gave up 5 bases; unmatched junction bases: 12. CDR3 DNA: TGTGCCAGCAGCTTGTTAGACAGGGATCGTCGAAACGAGCAGTACTTC. Its protein is CASSLLDRDRRNEQYF.

This CDR3 is CASSYRGAAYNEQFF. The CDR3 DNA follows: TGTGCCAGCAGTTACAGGGGTGCCGCCTACAATGAGCAGTTCTTC. V and J are TRBV6-5 and TRBJ2-1, with a possible D match to TRBD1 (5 bases). Between the trimmed V and J ends, which lost 2 bases and 2 bases, there was a span of 10 bases. Germline CDR1 reads MNHEY; CDR2 reads SVGAGI. The CDR3 runs 15 residues.

The J gene is TRBJ2-7, the V gene TRBV4-1; the D gene could be TRBD1 or TRBD2 (5 bases each). V was shortened by 1 base and J by 5 bases, with 12 bases between the two germline ends. The CDR3 length is 14 residues. The germline V gene encodes CDR1 MGHRA and CDR2 YSYEKL. The chain's CDR3 is CASSQALRGDEQYF. In DNA, the CDR3 is TGCGCCAGCAGCCAAGCCCTCCGGGGCGACGAGCAGTACTTC.

The rearrangement joins TRBV30 to TRBJ2-5; D unclear. Trimming left V 2 bases short and J 3 bases short, with 10 bases between. This CDR3 is built from 13 residues. CDR1 and CDR2 from the germline V gene are GTSNPN and SVGIG (reference sequence). CDR3 sequence reads: CAWSLGLKETQYF. In DNA, the CDR3 is TGTGCCTGGAGTTTAGGGTTAAAAGAGACCCAGTACTTC.

V usage is TRBV6-5 and J usage is TRBJ1-4; D unclear. The CDR3 extends over 16 amino acids. Germline V lookup: CDR1 MNHEY, CDR2 SVGAGI. Trimming shortened V by 0 bases and J by 4 bases, and 12 bases separated the two germline ends. The CDR3 loop reads CASSYSIGQSNEKLFF. In DNA, the CDR3 is TGTGCCAGCAGTTACTCGATAGGGCAGAGTAATGAAAAACTGTTTTTT.

The chain is built from TRBV5-1 and TRBJ2-5; maybe TRBD1 (6 bases). There are 13 residues in the CDR3. From germline, CDR1 is SGHRS and CDR2 YFSETQ. Trimming shortened V by 0 bases and J by 5 bases, and 8 bases separated the two germline ends. The CDR3 loop reads CASSLDRAETQYF. In DNA form, the CDR3 reads TGCGCCAGCAGCTTGGACAGGGCGGAGACCCAGTACTTC.